The 19 T cell receptor beta chains below were found in one sample sequenced in a study of blood T cell repertoires in COVID-19. Measured with immunoSEQ multiplex PCR; TCRdb has only the in-frame clones, and not every one. The table records over 250,000 clones, over 85% of them present only once. The sequenced material came from PBMCs or T cells enriched from blood (not recorded which). Source of these receptors: a man aged 55 to 69 who had recovered from COVID-19.

The chain combines TRBV5-5 with TRBJ1-1, with D uncertain. This CDR3 has 14 residues. Per the germline V gene, CDR1 is SGHKS and CDR2 is YYEKEE (reference sequence). Deletions cut 0 bases from V and 2 bases from J, with 8 bases between. For the CDR3, the DNA is TGTGCCAGCAGCTTGGAATGGGCCAACACTGAAGCTTTCTTT. Translating gives CASSLEWANTEAFF. Together with reference TRBV5-5 and TRBJ1-1, the CDR3 gives the full variable domain: DAGVTQSPTHLIKTRGQQVTLRCSPISGHKSVSWYQQVLGQGPQFIFQYYEKEERGRGNFPDRFSARQFPNYSSELNVNALLLGDSALYLCASSLEWANTEAFFGQGTRLTVV.

The J gene is TRBJ2-1, the V gene TRBV29-1; 11 positions match TRBD1. The length of the CDR3 is 14 residues. The ends lost 5 bases at V and 6 bases at J; junction bases unmatched: 6. Germline V gene data show CDR1 as SQVTM and CDR2 as ANQGSEA. The CDR3 spells CSVRTGTGGNEQFF. The CDR3 nucleotides read TGCAGCGTTCGAACCGGGACAGGGGGCAATGAGCAGTTCTTC.

This clone was seen only once. The CDR3 region has the DNA TGTGCCAGCAGCGTAGATTGGGCTTGGCAGCCCCAGCATTTT. Protein: CASSVDWAWQPQHF. The chain joins TRBV9 to TRBJ1-5, with D unclear. Germline lookup yields CDR1 SGDLS and CDR2 YYNGEE. CDR3 length: 14 residues. V was clipped by 0 bases and J by 7 bases, with 11 bases between them.

The chain carries TRBV5-4 and TRBJ1-2, with D uncertain. This CDR3 comprises 12 residues. Trimming took off 0 bases at V and 11 bases at J, with 11 bases between the two ends. Per germline, CDR1 SGHNT and CDR2 YYREEE (reference sequence). CDR3 sequence reads: CASSLVGSGYTF. For the CDR3, the DNA is TGTGCCAGCAGCTTGGTGGGTTCGGGGTACACCTTC.

The chain couples TRBV11-2 to TRBJ1-2; 9 bases are a match to TRBD1. The CDR3 runs to 14 residues. The germline V gene has CDR1 SGHAT and CDR2 FQNNGV. V dropped 4 bases and J dropped 2; count of bases not matched to a gene: 2. CDR3 in amino acids: CASSSGTGNYGYTF. CDR3 DNA: TGTGCCAGCAGCTCAGGGACAGGGAACTATGGCTACACCTTC.

The chain's CDR3 is CASSELGGSYNEQFF. CDR3 DNA: TGTGCCAGCAGTGAATTAGGGGGCTCCTACAATGAGCAGTTCTTC. The chain recombines TRBV25-1 with TRBJ2-1, with a tentative D call TRBD1 (6 bases). In germline, CDR1 is MGHDK, CDR2 SYGVNS. CDR3 length: 15 amino acids. V dropped 1 base and J dropped 0 bases, with 7 bases sitting between them. Together with reference TRBV25-1 and TRBJ2-1, the CDR3 gives the full variable domain: EADIYQTPRYLVIGTGKKITLECSQTMGHDKMYWYQQDPGMELHLIHYSYGVNSTEKGDLSSESTVSRIRTEHFPLTLESARPSHTSQYLCASSELGGSYNEQFFGPGTRLTVL.

The rearrangement joins TRBV29-1 to TRBJ1-5; TRBD1 matches at 8 bases. The CDR3 length is 14 residues. Germline assignment: CDR1 SQVTM and CDR2 ANQGSEA. V was clipped by 7 bases and J by 1 base; unmatched bases: 6. The chain's CDR3 is CSASTGGSNQPQHF. The CDR3 coding sequence is TGCAGCGCTTCAACAGGGGGGAGCAATCAGCCCCAGCATTTT.

The J gene is TRBJ1-2, the V gene TRBV12-5; D perhaps matches TRBD1 (5 bases). From germline, CDR1 is LGHNT and CDR2 FRNRAP. The CDR3 loop spans 14 amino acids. Trimming removed 1 base at V and 8 bases at J, with 14 bases between. The CDR3 coding sequence is TGTGCTAGTGGTTTGGCCCTCCCGGGGGGGGGCTACACCTTC. The encoded protein is CASGLALPGGGYTF. Variable domain in full (rest from reference TRBV12-5 and TRBJ1-2): DARVTQTPRHKVTEMGQEVTMRCQPILGHNTVFWYRQTMMQGLELLAYFRNRAPLDDSGMPKDRFSAEMPDATLATLKIQPSEPRDSAVYFCASGLALPGGGYTFGSGTRLTVV.

The rearrangement joins TRBV11-3 to TRBJ2-1; D possibly corresponds to TRBD2 (5 bases). V shed 6 bases and J shed 1 base, with 13 bases lying between them. The germline V gene has CDR1 SGHNT and CDR2 YENEEA. This CDR3 has 15 amino acids. The CDR3 DNA is TGTGCCAGCAGACATGCGGGTTTTTCCTACAATGAGCAGTTCTTC. This gives the protein CASRHAGFSYNEQFF.

J is TRBJ1-6 and V is TRBV19; D ambiguous. The CDR3 spans 13 residues. In germline, CDR1 is LNHDA, CDR2 SQIVND (reference sequence). The V and J ends lost 9 bases and 2 bases respectively, with 8 bases between them. The CDR3 is CASRDTYNSPLHF. Here the CDR3 DNA reads TGTGCCAGCAGAGACACCTATAATTCACCCCTCCACTTT.

The chain combines TRBV7-9 with TRBJ1-1; no definite D call. CDR1 is SEHNR and CDR2 is FQNEAQ in the germline V gene (reference sequence). The CDR3 loop spans 14 amino acids. V was pared by 5 bases and J by 4 bases, with 14 bases between. The CDR3 sequence: CASSRDQGITEAFF. As DNA, the CDR3 is TGTGCCAGCAGCCGGGATCAAGGGATCACTGAAGCTTTCTTT.

This chain uses TRBV5-5 with TRBJ1-4; D might be TRBD1 (5 bases). Germline V gene data show CDR1 as SGHKS and CDR2 as YYEKEE (reference sequence). This CDR3 is built from 17 residues. With 0 bases removed from V and 0 bases from J, the gap between germline ends came to 12 bases. The CDR3 is CASSLGQLLATNEKLFF. In nucleotides, the CDR3 is TGTGCCAGCAGCTTGGGACAGCTACTTGCAACTAATGAAAAACTGTTTTTT.

This clone was counted once. Other DNA sequences from this sample encode an identical CDR3 as well. The chain couples TRBV6-5 to TRBJ1-1, with D maybe TRBD1 (5 bases). The CDR3 length is 13 residues. Germline V gives CDR1 MNHEY, CDR2 SVGAGI. The germline V and J ends were trimmed by 6 bases and 3 bases, with 11 bases remaining between them. The CDR3 coding sequence is TGTGCCAGCAGGTCGGGACTGTACACTGAAGCTTTCTTT. As protein: CASRSGLYTEAFF.

This clone was found a few times. Written as DNA, the CDR3 is TGTGCCAGCAGTGCAATTTGGACAGGGGGCCGTCAGCCCCAGCATTTT. This codes for CASSAIWTGGRQPQHF. The V gene is TRBV6-2 or TRBV6-3, the J gene TRBJ1-5, with 11 nucleotides matching TRBD1. Looked up from germline, CDR1 is MNHEY and CDR2 is SVGEGT. The CDR3 has 16 amino acids. J was trimmed by 6 bases and V by 5 bases; bases with no gene match: 9.

This sequence joins TRBV20-1 and TRBJ1-5, with TRBD1 as a possible D gene (5 bases). CDR3 length: 12 amino acids. V lost 3 bases to trimming and J lost 4 bases, with 7 bases between them. Per germline, CDR1 DFQATT and CDR2 SNEGSKA (reference sequence). CDR3 loop: CSASRQNQPQHF. DNA of the CDR3: TGCAGTGCTAGTCGACAGAATCAGCCCCAGCATTTT.

A word on this clone: Other DNA sequences in this specimen translate into the identical CDR3. This chain uses TRBV7-9 with TRBJ1-1, with a weak D call TRBD1 (5 bases). The V end lost 5 bases, the J end lost 1 base, and 8 bases lay between the germline ends. Germline lookup yields CDR1 SEHNR and CDR2 FQNEAQ (reference sequence). This CDR3 has 13 residues. CDR3 amino acids: CASSLGQNTEAFF. DNA of the CDR3: TGTGCCAGCAGCCTTGGACAGAACACTGAAGCTTTCTTT.

The chain carries TRBV18 and TRBJ2-7; D is uncertain. Trimming shortened V by 3 bases and J by 2 bases, and 14 bases separated the two germline ends. The CDR3 loop spans 15 amino acids. Germline V gene sequence: CDR1 KGHSH, CDR2 LQKENI. CDR3 sequence reads: CASSPASTNTYEQYF. CDR3 nucleotides: TGTGCCAGCTCACCCGCCAGTACAAACACCTACGAGCAGTACTTC.

The chain has TRBV6-5 and TRBJ1-1; the D gene is possibly TRBD1 (6 bases). Germline V gene data show CDR1 as MNHEY and CDR2 as SVGAGI. CDR3 length: 14 amino acids. CDR3 nucleotides: TGTGCTTCGGGGAGGGGGGCGAGGAACACTGAAGCTTTCTTT. Protein product: CASGRGARNTEAFF.

The chain has TRBV19 and TRBJ1-1; no clear D. The V and J ends lost 5 bases and 6 bases respectively, with 13 bases between them. Germline loops: CDR1 LNHDA, CDR2 SQIVND (reference sequence). This CDR3 has 13 residues. The CDR3 region is CASSGTTASEAFF. CDR3 sequence (DNA): TGTGCCAGTAGTGGAACCACAGCCTCTGAAGCTTTCTTT. The whole variable domain, remainder taken from reference TRBV19 and TRBJ1-1, is DGGITQSPKYLFRKEGQNVTLSCEQNLNHDAMYWYRQDPGQGLRLIYYSQIVNDFQKGDIAEGYSVSREKKESFPLTVTSAQKNPTAFYLCASSGTTASEAFFGQGTRLTVV.